This TCR beta chain was sequenced in a study of blood T cell repertoires in COVID-19. On the study more broadly: Samples came from the United States, Italy and Spain, spanning acute and convalescent COVID-19. PBMCs, B-cell-depleted T cells, or T cells provided the cDNA or gDNA that made up the material.

Adults between roughly 18 and 95 years of age took part from 24 US areas. In Cohort 3, a recovered donor had either two negative PCRs, clearance, or symptom resolution. Concerning this clone: Additional DNA sequences in this sample encode the identical CDR3.

Looked up from germline, CDR1 is LNHDA and CDR2 is SQIVND (reference sequence). The V end lost 0 bases, the J end lost 0 bases, and 5 bases lay between the germline ends. This CDR3 region has 14 residues. Data came from immunoSEQ multiplex PCR; TCRdb stores just in-frame clones and leaves some out. The sample holds 200,000 or so clones, more than 65% seen once. This TCR was recovered from a man between 40 and 49 years old who had recovered from COVID-19. The material sequenced was PBMCs or T cells enriched from blood (not recorded which). The chain links TRBV19 to TRBJ1-2; D gene uncertain. The CDR3 coding sequence is TGTGCCAGTAGTATAGATCGGGCTAACTATGGCTACACCTTC. Its translation is CASSIDRANYGYTF. Filled out from reference TRBV19 and TRBJ1-2, the complete variable domain reads DGGITQSPKYLFRKEGQNVTLSCEQNLNHDAMYWYRQDPGQGLRLIYYSQIVNDFQKGDIAEGYSVSREKKESFPLTVTSAQKNPTAFYLCASSIDRANYGYTFGSGTRLTVV.